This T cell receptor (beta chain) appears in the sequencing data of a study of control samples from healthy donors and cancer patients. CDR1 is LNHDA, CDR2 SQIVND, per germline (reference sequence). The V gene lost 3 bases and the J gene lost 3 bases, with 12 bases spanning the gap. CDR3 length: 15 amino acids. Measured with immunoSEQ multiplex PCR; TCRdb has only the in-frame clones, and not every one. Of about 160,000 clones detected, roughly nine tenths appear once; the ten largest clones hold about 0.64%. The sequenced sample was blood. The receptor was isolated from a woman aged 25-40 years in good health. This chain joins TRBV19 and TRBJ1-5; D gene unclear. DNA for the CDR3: TGTGCCAGTAGTATCGGCGGGCAGTCCAATCAGCCCCAGCATTTT. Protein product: CASSIGGQSNQPQHF.